Described below is a single T cell receptor beta chain sequence and its context. This sample is part of a study of shared clonotypes between healthy human individuals. V shed 3 bases and J 0 bases; nucleotides not matched to a gene: 6. CDR1 is SGDLS and CDR2 is YYNGEE in the germline V gene. The CDR3 consists of 17 residues. Deep-level settings were used for running the assay. The genomic DNA of each subset was split evenly across several immunoSEQ plates. Using immunoSEQ multiplex PCR, the repertoire was profiled, and TCRdb retains in-frame clones only, with some absent. This sample yields about 470,000 clones, of which about 85% are seen a single time; approximately 13% belongs to the top ten. Recent acute infections and vaccinations were absent in the healthy HIV-negative adult donors. Tens of millions of PBMCs supplied genomic DNA for unsorted samples.

The J gene is TRBJ2-6, the V gene TRBV9; 7 nucleotides align to TRBD1. This receptor was identified in a middle-aged woman in good health. Some clones in this sample may be carry-over from other donors' samples. Sequenced input: PBMCs. The CDR3 DNA sequence: TGTGCCAGCAGCGATGGACAGGCAGGCTCTGGGGCCAACGTCCTGACTTTC. The encoded protein is CASSDGQAGSGANVLTF.